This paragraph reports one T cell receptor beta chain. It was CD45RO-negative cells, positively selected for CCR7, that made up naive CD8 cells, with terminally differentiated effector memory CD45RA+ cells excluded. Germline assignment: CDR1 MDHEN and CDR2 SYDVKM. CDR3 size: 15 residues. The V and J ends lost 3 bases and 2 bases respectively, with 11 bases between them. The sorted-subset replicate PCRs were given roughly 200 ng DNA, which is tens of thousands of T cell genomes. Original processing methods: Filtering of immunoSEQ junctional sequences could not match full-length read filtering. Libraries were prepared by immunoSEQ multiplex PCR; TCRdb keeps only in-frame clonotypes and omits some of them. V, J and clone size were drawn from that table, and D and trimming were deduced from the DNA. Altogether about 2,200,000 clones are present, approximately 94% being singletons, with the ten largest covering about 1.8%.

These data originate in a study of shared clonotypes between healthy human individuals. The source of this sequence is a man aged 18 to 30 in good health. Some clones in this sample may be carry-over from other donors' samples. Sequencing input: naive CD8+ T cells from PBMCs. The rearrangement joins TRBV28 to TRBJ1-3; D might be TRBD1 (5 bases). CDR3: CASSLGLRAGNTIYF. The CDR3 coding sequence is TGTGCCAGCAGTTTGGGGCTGCGAGCTGGAAACACCATATATTTT.